A single sample gave rise to the 30 T cell receptor beta chains below, sequenced in a study of cytomegalovirus exposure and HLA in healthy donors. Primers included in the PCR were 60 Vbeta and 13 Jbeta primers. This table comes from immunoSEQ multiplex PCR, and its TCRdb copy is limited to in-frame clones, with some not included. Here the sample spans 150,000 to 200,000 clones, roughly 65% being singletons. Input material: PBMCs. These receptors originate from a man younger than 30 in good health and CMV-seropositive.

Only a few counts were recorded for this clone. Other DNA variants within this sample encode the same CDR3. The CDR3: CASSPRTGLGQPQHF. The CDR3 coding sequence is TGTGCCAGCAGTCCCAGAACAGGGTTAGGCCAGCCCCAGCATTTT. J is TRBJ1-5 and V is TRBV6-5; TRBD1 might be the D (6 bases). The CDR3 is 15 residues long. The germline V gene has CDR1 MNHEY and CDR2 SVGAGI. V lost 5 bases to trimming and J lost 7 bases, with 18 bases between them.

Comments on this clone: The junction differs from germline at one of its ends, possibly a read error. The chain couples TRBV7-7 to TRBJ2-5; maybe TRBD2 (7 bases). The CDR3 runs to 15 residues. CDR1 and CDR2 (germline): SSHAT, FNYEAQ (reference sequence). This chain's CDR3 is CASSTERGGPETQYF. In DNA form, the CDR3 reads TGTGCTAGCAGCACGGAGAGGGGGGGTCCAGAGACCCAGTACTTC.

The chain links TRBV11-3 to TRBJ2-3; 14 positions agree with TRBD2. Looked up from germline, CDR1 is SGHNT and CDR2 is YENEEA. This CDR3 spans 17 amino acids. V was pared by 6 bases and J by 2 bases, with 7 bases of the junction left unmatched. The CDR3 DNA sequence: TGTGCCAGCAGTGTAAGGACTAGCGGGGGGCCCACAGATACGCAGTATTTT. This translates into CASSVRTSGGPTDTQYF.

This clone was seen more than once but under ten times. Here the CDR3 DNA reads TGTGCCATCACCGCCGGGATCGATGGCTACACCTTC. Translation: CAITAGIDGYTF. The chain links TRBV10-3 to TRBJ1-2; D remains unclear. This CDR3 is 12 amino acids long. V shed 7 bases and J shed 6 bases, with 12 bases lying between them. Germline V gene sequence: CDR1 ENHRY, CDR2 SYGVKD.

This chain connects TRBV25-1 to TRBJ2-5, with 14 bases lining up with TRBD2. This CDR3 is 16 amino acids long. J was trimmed by 3 bases and V by 3 bases; bases with no gene match: 3. Germline CDR1 reads MGHDK; CDR2 reads SYGVNS. CDR3 DNA sequence: TGTGCCAGCAGTGACGGACTAGCGGGAGGTGAAGAGACCCAGTACTTC. Its translation is CASSDGLAGGEETQYF.

V and J are TRBV11-1 and TRBJ1-4; unclear D gene. The V gene's germline CDR1 is SGHAT and CDR2 FQDESV (reference sequence). The CDR3 runs 14 residues. The V end was cut by 6 bases, the J end by 3 bases, with 11 bases between. As DNA, the CDR3 is TGTGCCAGCAGGTCAGCGGACCCTAATGAAAAACTGTTTTTT. Residues: CASRSADPNEKLFF.

The chain uses TRBV6-1 and TRBJ1-1; possible D gene TRBD1, 5 bases. This CDR3 region has 14 residues. V was shortened by 4 bases and J by 4 bases, with 13 bases between the two germline ends. Germline V CDR1 and CDR2: MNHNS, SASEGT. CDR3 nucleotides: TGTGCCAGCAGTGGACCCAGGGCCGGCACTGAAGCTTTCTTT. Translation: CASSGPRAGTEAFF.

The rearrangement joins TRBV12-5 to TRBJ2-1; 7 nucleotides match TRBD1. This CDR3 is 14 amino acids long. Losses at the gene ends were 5 bases for V and 3 bases for J; bases not matched to a gene: 4. Germline assignment: CDR1 LGHNT and CDR2 FRNRAP. In DNA form, the CDR3 reads TGTGCTAGTGGTCCAGGACAGGACTACAATGAGCAGTTCTTC. Residues: CASGPGQDYNEQFF.

The J gene is TRBJ1-4, the V gene TRBV2; TRBD1 might be the D (6 bases). The V end was cut by 8 bases, the J end by 3 bases, with 10 bases between. CDR1 and CDR2 (germline): SNHLY, FYNNEI. The CDR3 covers 13 residues. CDR3 in amino acids: CASSQGPNEKLFF. The CDR3 DNA reads TGTGCCAGCTCCCAGGGGCCTAATGAAAAACTGTTTTTT.

This clone turned up a few times. The chain combines TRBV6-1 with TRBJ1-4; D is ambiguous. The CDR3 length is 14 residues. The V and J ends lost 4 bases and 4 bases respectively, with 10 bases between them. The germline CDR1 and CDR2 sequences are MNHNS and SASEGT. CDR3 sequence reads: CASSGERDNEKLFF. DNA for the CDR3: TGTGCCAGCAGTGGCGAAAGAGATAATGAAAAACTGTTTTTT.

The chain has TRBV5-6 and TRBJ2-3, with TRBD2 matching over 7 bases. There are 15 residues in the CDR3. Germline CDR1 and CDR2: SGHDT and YYEEEE. The V gene end was trimmed by 4 bases and the J gene end by 0 bases; junction bases not matched to a gene: 5. CDR3 nucleotide sequence: TGTGCCAGCAGCCTATTGGGGGGGAGCACAGATACGCAGTATTTT. Translated, it gives CASSLLGGSTDTQYF.

This rearrangement joins TRBV6-1 to TRBJ2-2; D may be TRBD2 (6 bases). V lost 1 base to trimming and J lost 7 bases, with 7 bases between them. The CDR3 length is 13 residues. Looked up from germline, CDR1 is MNHNS and CDR2 is SASEGT. The CDR3 loop is CASSEVGGGELFF. The CDR3 DNA is TGTGCCAGCAGTGAAGTGGGGGGCGGGGAGCTGTTTTTT.

This chain joins TRBV19 and TRBJ1-5; tentative D call: TRBD1 (5 bases). V was shortened by 10 bases and J by 0 bases, with 13 bases between the two germline ends. The V gene's germline CDR1 is LNHDA and CDR2 SQIVND (reference sequence). The CDR3 has 14 amino acids. Written as DNA, the CDR3 is TGTGCCACTACGGACAAATATAGCAATCAGCCCCAGCATTTT. Its protein is CATTDKYSNQPQHF.

This clone came up a few times. CDR3 bases: TGTGCCAGCAGTGAAGAGGGCGGGGGGACTGCCGGGACGCAGTATTTT. Translating it yields CASSEEGGGTAGTQYF. This chain uses TRBV6-4 with TRBJ2-3; 8 bases align to TRBD2. The CDR3 is made up of 16 amino acids. The germline V gene encodes CDR1 MRHNA and CDR2 SNTAGT. With V trimmed by 3 bases and J by 9 bases, 14 bases remained unmatched.

This clone was recorded once. The chain couples TRBV6-1 to TRBJ1-2; D not certain. The CDR3 totals 13 residues. V dropped 3 bases and J dropped 6 bases, with 11 bases sitting between them. CDR1 and CDR2 (germline): MNHNS, SASEGT. The CDR3 is CASSDPVLDGYTF. DNA for the CDR3: TGTGCCAGCAGTGACCCGGTTTTGGATGGCTACACCTTC.

The gene calls are TRBV4-1 and TRBJ1-1; no clear D gene. The CDR3 is 15 residues long. V lost 2 bases and J lost 2, with 12 bases in between. CDR1 and CDR2 from the germline V gene are MGHRA and YSYEKL. This CDR3 reads CASSQRPPGNTEAFF. The CDR3 coding sequence is TGCGCCAGCAGCCAACGCCCCCCAGGAAACACTGAAGCTTTCTTT.

This chain uses TRBV11-2 with TRBJ1-1; TRBD1 matches 7 bases. Germline values: CDR1 SGHAT, CDR2 FQNNGV. Trimming removed 7 bases from V and 1 base from J; junction bases left unmatched: 6. There are 14 residues in the CDR3. CDR3 in amino acids: CASTPTGRNTEAFF. DNA for the CDR3: TGTGCCAGCACCCCGACAGGGAGGAACACTGAAGCTTTCTTT. The variable domain in full, with the rest retrieved from reference TRBV11-2 and TRBJ1-1, is EAGVAQSPRYKIIEKRQSVAFWCNPISGHATLYWYQQILGQGPKLLIQFQNNGVVDDSQLPKDRFSAERLKGVDSTLKIQPAKLEDSAVYLCASTPTGRNTEAFFGQGTRLTVV.

A few counts support this clone. The rearrangement links TRBV5-8 to TRBJ1-5; D ambiguous. The CDR3 extends over 16 amino acids. Looked up from germline, CDR1 is SGHTS and CDR2 is YDEGEE. Trimming removed 4 bases at V and 7 bases at J, with 21 bases between. CDR3 amino acids: CASSPPQGMRLQPQHF. In DNA form, the CDR3 reads TGTGCCAGCAGCCCTCCACAAGGTATGAGGTTGCAGCCCCAGCATTTT.

The chain's CDR3 is CASSFDRGYNEQYV. CDR3 sequence (DNA): TGTGCCAGCAGCTTCGACAGGGGCTACAACGAGCAGTACGTC. The J gene is TRBJ2-7, the V gene TRBV7-2; TRBD1 agrees at 8 bases. This CDR3 has 14 residues. With 3 bases clipped from V and 5 bases from J, the junction kept 6 bases outside the gene matches. The V gene's germline CDR1 is SGHTA and CDR2 FQGNSA.

V and J are TRBV2 and TRBJ1-5; no definite D call. Germline values: CDR1 SNHLY, CDR2 FYNNEI. Trimming took off 5 bases at V and 3 bases at J, with 14 bases between the two ends. This CDR3 is built from 15 residues. The CDR3 here is CASSTQASYNQPQHF. In DNA form, the CDR3 reads TGTGCCAGCAGTACCCAGGCCAGCTACAATCAGCCCCAGCATTTT.

The chain employs TRBV27 and TRBJ1-2, with 8 bases matching TRBD1. Germline V gives CDR1 MNHEY, CDR2 SMNVEV (reference sequence). The trim removed 3 bases at V and 6 bases at J, leaving 6 bases unmatched. The CDR3 is 14 residues long. The DNA for the CDR3 is TGTGCCAGCAGTTTGCTCAGGGGGCGAGATGGCTACACCTTC. This gives the protein CASSLLRGRDGYTF.

The chain recombines TRBV6-1 with TRBJ1-2; 10 bases align to TRBD1. Per the germline V gene, CDR1 is MNHNS and CDR2 is SASEGT. V gave up 5 bases and J gave up 6 bases; unmatched junction bases: 9. The CDR3 contains 15 residues. CDR3 in DNA: TGTGCCAGCAGTCCACTCTCGGACAGGGGGAATGGCTACACCTTC. Translating gives CASSPLSDRGNGYTF.

This clone appeared a single time. This chain connects TRBV25-1 to TRBJ1-1, with 10 bases matching TRBD1. V dropped 6 bases and J dropped 4; count of bases not matched to a gene: 5. There are 14 residues in the CDR3. The germline V gene encodes CDR1 MGHDK and CDR2 SYGVNS. CDR3: CASRDRGLATEAFF. The CDR3 nucleotides read TGTGCCAGCAGAGACAGGGGGCTGGCCACTGAAGCTTTCTTT.

The gene calls are TRBV5-1 and TRBJ1-6; D might be TRBD1 (6 bases). V lost 4 bases and J 10 bases, leaving 15 bases between the germline ends. The germline gives CDR1 SGHRS, CDR2 YFSETQ. The CDR3 has 14 amino acids. CDR3: CASSQEGVGSPLHF. CDR3 DNA: TGCGCCAGCAGCCAAGAGGGGGTTGGGTCACCCCTCCACTTT.

This clone was seen a few times. Within the sample, other DNA sequences also encode this same CDR3. The chain carries TRBV30 and TRBJ1-2; TRBD1 might be the D (6 bases). V lost 3 bases and J lost 4, with 9 bases in between. The germline V gene has CDR1 GTSNPN and CDR2 SVGIG (reference sequence). This CDR3 region has 12 residues. The chain's CDR3 is CAWRGGGYGYTF. As DNA, the CDR3 is TGTGCCTGGAGGGGAGGGGGCTATGGCTACACCTTC.

This chain connects TRBV2 to TRBJ1-4, with a tentative D call TRBD1 (5 bases). This CDR3 spans 13 amino acids. CDR1 and CDR2 (germline): SNHLY, FYNNEI. V lost 8 bases and J 8 bases, leaving 15 bases between the germline ends. CDR3 sequence (DNA): TGTGCCAGCCTTAGGGGTCAAGAAGAAAAACTGTTTTTT. Protein: CASLRGQEEKLFF.

The rearrangement uses TRBV2 and TRBJ2-1; 7 nucleotides match TRBD2. Germline V gene data show CDR1 as SNHLY and CDR2 as FYNNEI. The CDR3 is 14 residues long. Trimming removed 8 bases from V and 0 bases from J; junction bases left unmatched: 4. CDR3 in amino acids: CASGGESSYNEQFF. The CDR3 DNA follows: TGTGCCAGCGGGGGGGAAAGCTCCTACAATGAGCAGTTCTTC.

The J gene is TRBJ2-5, the V gene TRBV5-6; 8 bases are a match to TRBD2. Trimming took 0 bases from V and 2 from J; bases not matched to a gene: 6. The CDR3 covers 16 residues. Germline V gene lookup returns CDR1 SGHDT and CDR2 YYEEEE. The CDR3 DNA reads as TGTGCCAGCAGCTTGGACGGCGGACTAGCTCAAGAGACCCAGTACTTC. Its protein product is CASSLDGGLAQETQYF.

The chain employs TRBV7-2 and TRBJ2-5; unclear D gene. CDR3 length equals 11 residues. Trimming pared 4 bases from V and 5 bases from J, leaving 5 bases between. Looked up from germline, CDR1 is SGHTA and CDR2 is FQGNSA. The CDR3 nucleotides are TGTGCCAGCAGCTCCGGGGAGACCCAGTACTTC. Amino acid sequence: CASSSGETQYF.

The gene calls are TRBV5-4 and TRBJ1-2; 9 bases agree with TRBD1. This CDR3 comprises 15 residues. V lost 4 bases to trimming and J lost 4 bases; unmatched junction nucleotides: 8. Germline lookup yields CDR1 SGHNT and CDR2 YYREEE (reference sequence). The CDR3 is CASSARQGEGYGYTF. CDR3 DNA: TGTGCCAGCAGCGCACGACAGGGGGAGGGCTATGGCTACACCTTC.